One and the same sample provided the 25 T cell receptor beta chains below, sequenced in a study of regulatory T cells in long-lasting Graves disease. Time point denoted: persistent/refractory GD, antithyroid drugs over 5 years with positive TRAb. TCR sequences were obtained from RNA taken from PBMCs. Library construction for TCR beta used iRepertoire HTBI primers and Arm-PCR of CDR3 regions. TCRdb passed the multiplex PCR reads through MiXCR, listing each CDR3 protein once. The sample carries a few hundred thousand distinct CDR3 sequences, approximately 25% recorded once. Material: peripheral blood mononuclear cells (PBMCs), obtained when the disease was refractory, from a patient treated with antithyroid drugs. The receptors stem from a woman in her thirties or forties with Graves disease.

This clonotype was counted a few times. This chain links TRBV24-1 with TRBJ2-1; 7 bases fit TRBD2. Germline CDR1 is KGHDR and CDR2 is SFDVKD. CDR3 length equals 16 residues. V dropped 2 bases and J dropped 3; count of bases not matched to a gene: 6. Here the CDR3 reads CATSDYGGWDYNEQFF. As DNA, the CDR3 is TGTGCCACCAGTGATTACGGGGGGTGGGACTACAATGAGCAGTTCTTC.

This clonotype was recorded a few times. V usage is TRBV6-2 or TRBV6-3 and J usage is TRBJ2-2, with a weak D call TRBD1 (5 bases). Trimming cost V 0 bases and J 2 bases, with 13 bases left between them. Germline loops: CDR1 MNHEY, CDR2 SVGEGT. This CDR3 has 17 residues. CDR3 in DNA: TGTGCCAGCAGTTACTCGGTACAGGCGCCCAACACCGGGGAGCTGTTTTTT. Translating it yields CASSYSVQAPNTGELFF.

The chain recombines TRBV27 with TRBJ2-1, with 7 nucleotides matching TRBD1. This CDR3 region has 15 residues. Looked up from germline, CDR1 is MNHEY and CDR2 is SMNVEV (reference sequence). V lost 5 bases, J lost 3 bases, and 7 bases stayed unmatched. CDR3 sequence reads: CASSPRDSHYNEQFF. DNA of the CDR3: TGTGCCAGCAGTCCTCGGGACAGCCACTACAATGAGCAGTTCTTC.

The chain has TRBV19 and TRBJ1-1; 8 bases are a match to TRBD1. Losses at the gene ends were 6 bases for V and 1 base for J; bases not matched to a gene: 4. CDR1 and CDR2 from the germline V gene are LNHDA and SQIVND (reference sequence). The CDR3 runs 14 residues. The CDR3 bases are TGTGCCAGTAGATTTGACAGGGGGAACACTGAAGCTTTCTTT. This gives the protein CASRFDRGNTEAFF.

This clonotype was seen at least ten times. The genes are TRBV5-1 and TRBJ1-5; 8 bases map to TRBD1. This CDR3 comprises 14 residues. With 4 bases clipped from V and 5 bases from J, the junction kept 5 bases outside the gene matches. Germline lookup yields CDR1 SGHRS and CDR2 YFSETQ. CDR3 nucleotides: TGCGCCAGCAGCCGAACAGGGGGAGATCAGCCCCAGCATTTT. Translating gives CASSRTGGDQPQHF. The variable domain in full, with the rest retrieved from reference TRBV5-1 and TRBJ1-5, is KAGVTQTPRYLIKTRGQQVTLSCSPISGHRSVSWYQQTPGQGLQFLFEYFSETQRNKGNFPGRFSGRQFSNSRSEMNVSTLELGDSALYLCASSRTGGDQPQHFGDGTRLSIL.

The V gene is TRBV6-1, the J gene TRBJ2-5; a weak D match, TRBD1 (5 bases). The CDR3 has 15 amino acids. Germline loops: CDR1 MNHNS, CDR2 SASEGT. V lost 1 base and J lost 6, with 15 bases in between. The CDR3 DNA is TGTGCCAGCAGTGAAGACAGGACGGTGGTAAAGACCCAGTACTTC. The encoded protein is CASSEDRTVVKTQYF.

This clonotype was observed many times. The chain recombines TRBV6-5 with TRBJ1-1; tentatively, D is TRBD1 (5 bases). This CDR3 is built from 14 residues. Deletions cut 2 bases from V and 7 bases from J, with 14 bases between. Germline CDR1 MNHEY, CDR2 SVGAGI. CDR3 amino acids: CASSYGGIQNEAFF. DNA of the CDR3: TGTGCCAGCAGTTACGGGGGAATACAGAATGAAGCTTTCTTT.

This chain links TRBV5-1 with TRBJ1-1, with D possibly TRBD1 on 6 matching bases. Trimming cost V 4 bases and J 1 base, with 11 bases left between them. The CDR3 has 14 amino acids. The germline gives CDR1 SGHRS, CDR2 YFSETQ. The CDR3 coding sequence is TGCGCCAGCAGCCCCGCGGGGGCGAACACTGAAGCTTTCTTT. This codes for CASSPAGANTEAFF.

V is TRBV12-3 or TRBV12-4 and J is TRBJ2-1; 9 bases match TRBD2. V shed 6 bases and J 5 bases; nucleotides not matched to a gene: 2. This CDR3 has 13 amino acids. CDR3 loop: CASRTSGHNEQFF. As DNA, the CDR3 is TGTGCCAGCAGGACTAGCGGACACAATGAGCAGTTCTTC.

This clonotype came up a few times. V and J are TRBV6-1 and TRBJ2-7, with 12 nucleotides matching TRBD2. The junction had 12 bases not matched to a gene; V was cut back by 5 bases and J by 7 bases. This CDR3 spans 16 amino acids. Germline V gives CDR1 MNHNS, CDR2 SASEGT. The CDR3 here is CASSNPSGRARGEQYF. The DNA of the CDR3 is TGTGCCAGCAGTAACCCTAGCGGGAGGGCCCGTGGGGAGCAGTACTTC.

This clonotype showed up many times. The CDR3 bases are TGCAGTGCTAGAGCAGCGGAAGAGACCCAGTACTTC. It encodes CSARAAEETQYF. This chain joins TRBV20-1 and TRBJ2-5, with D perhaps matching TRBD2 (5 bases). V gave up 1 base and J gave up 3 bases, with 6 bases separating them. Germline values: CDR1 DFQATT, CDR2 SNEGSKA (reference sequence). CDR3 length: 12 residues.

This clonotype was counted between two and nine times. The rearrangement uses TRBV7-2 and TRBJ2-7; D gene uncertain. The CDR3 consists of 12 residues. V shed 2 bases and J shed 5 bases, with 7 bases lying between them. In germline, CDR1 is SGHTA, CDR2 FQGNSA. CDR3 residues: CASSLMAHEQYF. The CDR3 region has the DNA TGTGCCAGCAGCTTAATGGCCCACGAGCAGTACTTC.

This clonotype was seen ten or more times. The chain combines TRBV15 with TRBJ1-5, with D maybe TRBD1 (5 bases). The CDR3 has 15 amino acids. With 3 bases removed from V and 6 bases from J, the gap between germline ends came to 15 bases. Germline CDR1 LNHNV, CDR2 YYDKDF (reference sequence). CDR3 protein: CATSSEGGVLQPQHF. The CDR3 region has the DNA TGTGCCACCAGCAGTGAGGGAGGGGTTCTTCAGCCCCAGCATTTT.

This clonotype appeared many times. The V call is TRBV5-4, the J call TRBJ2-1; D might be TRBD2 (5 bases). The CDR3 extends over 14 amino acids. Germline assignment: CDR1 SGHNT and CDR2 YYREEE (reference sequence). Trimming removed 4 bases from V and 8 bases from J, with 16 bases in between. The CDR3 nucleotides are TGTGCCAGCAGCGTCGGACTCTCGTGGGATGAGCAGTTCTTC. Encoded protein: CASSVGLSWDEQFF.

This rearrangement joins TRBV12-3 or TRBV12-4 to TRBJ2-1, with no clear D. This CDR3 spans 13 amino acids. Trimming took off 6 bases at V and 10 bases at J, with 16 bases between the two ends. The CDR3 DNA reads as TGTGCCAGCAGCCCCCTCGTGGTGAACGAGCAGTTCTTC. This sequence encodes CASSPLVVNEQFF.

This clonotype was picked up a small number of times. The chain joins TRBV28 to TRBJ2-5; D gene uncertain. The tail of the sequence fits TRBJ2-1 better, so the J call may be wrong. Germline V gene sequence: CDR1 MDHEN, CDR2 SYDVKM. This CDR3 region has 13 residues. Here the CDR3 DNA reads TGTGCCAGCAGTCTCCTGATTGTCGATGAGCAGTTCTTC. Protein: CASSLLIVDEQFF.

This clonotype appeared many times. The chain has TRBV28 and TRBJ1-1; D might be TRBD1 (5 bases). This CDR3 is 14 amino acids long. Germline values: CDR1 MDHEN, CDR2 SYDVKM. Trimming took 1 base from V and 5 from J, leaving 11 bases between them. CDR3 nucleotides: TGTGCCAGCAGTTTATCGGCAGGGAGAACTGAAGCTTTCTTT. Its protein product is CASSLSAGRTEAFF.

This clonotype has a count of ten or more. DNA of the CDR3: TGTGCCAGCAGCCTACCCGACGAGCAGTACTTC. This sequence encodes CASSLPDEQYF. V and J are TRBV11-2 and TRBJ2-7, with D unresolved. Germline V gene lookup returns CDR1 SGHAT and CDR2 FQNNGV. This CDR3 is built from 11 residues. Between the trimmed V and J ends, which lost 5 bases and 5 bases, there was a span of 7 bases.

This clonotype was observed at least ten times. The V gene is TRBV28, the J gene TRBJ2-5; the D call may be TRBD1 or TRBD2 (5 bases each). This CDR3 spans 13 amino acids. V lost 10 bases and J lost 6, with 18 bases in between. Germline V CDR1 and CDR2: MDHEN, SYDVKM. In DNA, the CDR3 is TGTGCCACCTTACTGAGAGGGGTAAAGACCCAGTACTTC. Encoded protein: CATLLRGVKTQYF.

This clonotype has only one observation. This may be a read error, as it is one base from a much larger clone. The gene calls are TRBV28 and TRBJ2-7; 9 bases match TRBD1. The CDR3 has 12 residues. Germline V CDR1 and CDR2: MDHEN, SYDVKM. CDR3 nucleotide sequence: TGTGCCAGCAGGCCGGGACAGGGCCTTTGGAGATTC. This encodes CASRPGQGLWRF. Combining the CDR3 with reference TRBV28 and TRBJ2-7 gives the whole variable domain DVKVTQSSRYLVKRTGEKVFLECVQDMDHENMFWYRQDPGLGLRLIYFSYDVKMKEKGDIPEGYSVSREKKERFSLILESASTNQTSMYLCASRPGQGLWRFGPGTRLTVT.

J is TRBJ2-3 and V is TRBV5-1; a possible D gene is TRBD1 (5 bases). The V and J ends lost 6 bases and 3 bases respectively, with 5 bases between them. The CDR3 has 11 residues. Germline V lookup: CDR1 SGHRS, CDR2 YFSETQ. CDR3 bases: TGCGCCAGCAAGGGGACAGATACGCAGTATTTT. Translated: CASKGTDTQYF.

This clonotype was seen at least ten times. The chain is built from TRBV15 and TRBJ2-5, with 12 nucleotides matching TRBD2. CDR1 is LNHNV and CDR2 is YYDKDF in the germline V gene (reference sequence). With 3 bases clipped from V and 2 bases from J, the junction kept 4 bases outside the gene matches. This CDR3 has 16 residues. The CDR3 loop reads CATSSRLAGVQETQYF. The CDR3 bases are TGTGCCACCAGCAGCAGACTAGCGGGAGTGCAAGAGACCCAGTACTTC.

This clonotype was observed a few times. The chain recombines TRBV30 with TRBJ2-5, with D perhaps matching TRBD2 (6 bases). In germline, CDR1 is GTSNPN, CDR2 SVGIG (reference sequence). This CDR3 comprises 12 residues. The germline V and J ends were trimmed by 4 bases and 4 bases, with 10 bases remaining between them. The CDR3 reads CAWTPGGETQYF. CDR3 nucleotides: TGTGCCTGGACCCCCGGGGGAGAGACCCAGTACTTC. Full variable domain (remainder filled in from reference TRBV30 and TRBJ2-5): SQTIHQWPATLVQPVGSPLSLECTVEGTSNPNLYWYRQAAGRGLQLLFYSVGIGQISSEVPQNLSASRPQDRQFILSSKKLLLSDSGFYLCAWTPGGETQYFGPGTRLLVL.

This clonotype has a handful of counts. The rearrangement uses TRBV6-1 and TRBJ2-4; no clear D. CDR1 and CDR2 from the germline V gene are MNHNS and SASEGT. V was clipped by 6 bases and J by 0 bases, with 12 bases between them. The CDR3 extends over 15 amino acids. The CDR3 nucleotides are TGTGCCAGCAGAGTCGGCATTCTAGCCAAAAACATTCAGTACTTC. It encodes CASRVGILAKNIQYF.

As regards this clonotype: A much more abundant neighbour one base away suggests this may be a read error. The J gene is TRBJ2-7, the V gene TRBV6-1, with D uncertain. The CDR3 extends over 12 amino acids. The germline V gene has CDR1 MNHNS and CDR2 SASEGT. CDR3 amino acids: CASSAQRYEQCF. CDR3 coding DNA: TGTGCCAGCAGCGCCCAGCGATACGAGCAGTGCTTC.